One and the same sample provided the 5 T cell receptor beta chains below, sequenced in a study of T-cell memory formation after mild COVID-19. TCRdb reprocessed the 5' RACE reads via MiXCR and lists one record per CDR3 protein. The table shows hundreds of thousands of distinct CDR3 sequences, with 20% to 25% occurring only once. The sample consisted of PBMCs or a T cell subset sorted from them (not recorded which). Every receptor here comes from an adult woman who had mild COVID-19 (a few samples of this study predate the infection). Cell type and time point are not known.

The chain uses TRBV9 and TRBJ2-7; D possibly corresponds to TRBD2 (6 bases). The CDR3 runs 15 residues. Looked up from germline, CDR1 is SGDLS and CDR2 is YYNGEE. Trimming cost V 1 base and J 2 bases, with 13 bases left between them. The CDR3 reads CASSVQPRGAYEQYF. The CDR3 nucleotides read TGTGCCAGCAGCGTACAACCTCGCGGGGCCTACGAGCAGTACTTC.

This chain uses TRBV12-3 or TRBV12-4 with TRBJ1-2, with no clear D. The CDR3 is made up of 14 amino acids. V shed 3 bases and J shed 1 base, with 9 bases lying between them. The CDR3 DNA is TGTGCCAGCAGTTTCGGGTGGGATAACTATGGCTACACCTTC. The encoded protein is CASSFGWDNYGYTF.

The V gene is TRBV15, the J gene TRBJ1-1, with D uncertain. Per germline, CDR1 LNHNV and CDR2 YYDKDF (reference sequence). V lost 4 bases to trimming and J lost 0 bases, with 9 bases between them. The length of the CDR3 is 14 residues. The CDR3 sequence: CATSTEGLNTEAFF. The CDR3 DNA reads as TGTGCCACCAGCACGGAGGGATTGAACACTGAAGCTTTCTTT.

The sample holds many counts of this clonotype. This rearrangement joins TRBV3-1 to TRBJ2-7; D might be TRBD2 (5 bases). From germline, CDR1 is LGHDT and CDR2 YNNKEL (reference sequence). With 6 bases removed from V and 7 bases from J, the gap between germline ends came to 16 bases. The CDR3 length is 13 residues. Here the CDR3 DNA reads TGTGCCAGCAGGCCGGGTCCCTCGGGGGAGCAGTACTTC. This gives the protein CASRPGPSGEQYF.

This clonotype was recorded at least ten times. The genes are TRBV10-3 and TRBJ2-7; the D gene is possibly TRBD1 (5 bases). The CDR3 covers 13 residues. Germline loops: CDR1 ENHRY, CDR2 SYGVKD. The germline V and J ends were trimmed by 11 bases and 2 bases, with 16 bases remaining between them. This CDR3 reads CAVLSTAAYEQYF. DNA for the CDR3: TGTGCCGTTCTTTCGACAGCTGCCTACGAGCAGTACTTC.